This T cell receptor beta chain emerged from a study of blood T cell repertoires in COVID-19. Study information: From T cells, B-cell-depleted T cells, or PBMCs came the material, which was cDNA or gDNA.

The CDR3 extends over 16 amino acids. V trimming: 0 bases; J trimming: 3 bases; junction bases outside the gene matches: 7. In germline, CDR1 is SGHRS, CDR2 YFSETQ. Using immunoSEQ multiplex PCR, the repertoire was profiled, and TCRdb retains in-frame clones only, with some absent. Among some 60,000 clones listed, 80% were seen once. Material: peripheral blood. The sequence was obtained from a man in his sixties with acute or convalescent COVID-19. The V gene is TRBV5-1, the J gene TRBJ1-2; 8 positions agree with TRBD1. For the CDR3, the DNA is TGCGCCAGCAGCTTGGCCCCAGGGGGCGCGGACTATGGCTACACCTTC. This gives the protein CASSLAPGGADYGYTF.